This TCR beta chain was sequenced during a study of identical twins. TCRdb reprocessed the 5' RACE reads with MiXCR, giving one entry per CDR3 protein. The sample carries some 1,600,000 distinct CDR3 sequences, about 30% recorded once. CDR1 is MGHRA, CDR2 YSYEKL, per germline. The CDR3 sequence is 14 residues long. V was pared by 0 bases and J by 4 bases, with 9 bases between. The source of this sequence is a newborn girl in good health. This rearrangement joins TRBV4-1 to TRBJ1-2, with D perhaps TRBD1 (5 bases). The sequenced material came from cord blood. CDR3 bases: TGCGCCAGCAGCCAAGATCAGGGAGGCTATGGCTACACCTTC. It yields the protein CASSQDQGGYGYTF.